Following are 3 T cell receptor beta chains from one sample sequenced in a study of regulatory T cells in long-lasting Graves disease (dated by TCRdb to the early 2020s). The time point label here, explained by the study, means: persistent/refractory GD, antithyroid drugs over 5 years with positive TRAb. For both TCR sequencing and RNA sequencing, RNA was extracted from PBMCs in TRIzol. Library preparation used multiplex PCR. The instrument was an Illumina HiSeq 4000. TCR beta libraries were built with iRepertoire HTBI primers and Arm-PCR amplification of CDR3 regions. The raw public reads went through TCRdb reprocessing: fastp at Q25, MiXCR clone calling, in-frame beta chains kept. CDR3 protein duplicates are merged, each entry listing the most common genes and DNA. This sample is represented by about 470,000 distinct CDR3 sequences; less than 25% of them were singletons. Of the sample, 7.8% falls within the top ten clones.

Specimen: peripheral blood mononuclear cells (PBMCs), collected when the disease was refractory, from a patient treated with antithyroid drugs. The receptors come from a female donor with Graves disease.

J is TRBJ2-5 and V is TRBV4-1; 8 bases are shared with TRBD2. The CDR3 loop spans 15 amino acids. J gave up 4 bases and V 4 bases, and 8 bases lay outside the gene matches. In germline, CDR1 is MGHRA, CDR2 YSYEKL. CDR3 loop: CASSPLSGRGETQYF. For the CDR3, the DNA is TGCGCCAGCAGCCCCCTGAGCGGGAGAGGAGAGACCCAGTACTTC.

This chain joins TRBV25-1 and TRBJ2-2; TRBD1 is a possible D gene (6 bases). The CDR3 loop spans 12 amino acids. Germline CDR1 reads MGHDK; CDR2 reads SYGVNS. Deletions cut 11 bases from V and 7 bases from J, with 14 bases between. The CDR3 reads CASQRGNGELFF. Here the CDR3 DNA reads TGTGCCTCCCAGAGGGGGAACGGGGAGCTGTTTTTT.

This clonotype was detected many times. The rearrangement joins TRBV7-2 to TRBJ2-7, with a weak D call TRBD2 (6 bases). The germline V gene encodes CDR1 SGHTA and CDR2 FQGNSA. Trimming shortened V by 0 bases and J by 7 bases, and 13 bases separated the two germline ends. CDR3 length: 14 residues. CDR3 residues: CASSLAGGLGEQYF. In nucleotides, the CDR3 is TGTGCCAGCAGCTTAGCGGGAGGACTTGGGGAGCAGTACTTC.